This paragraph reports one T cell receptor beta chain. The record originates from a study of shared clonotypes between healthy human individuals. TCRdb keeps only in-frame clones here, not all; method: immunoSEQ multiplex PCR. The table has almost 750,000 clones, roughly two thirds seen once. The sequenced sample consisted of memory CD4+ T cells sorted from blood. Described subset: CD45RA-negative fraction. The receptor was derived from a woman aged 25-40 years in good health.

In DNA form, the CDR3 reads TGCGCCAGCAGCCCCGCAGGGGGGGCTATCTACGAGCAGTACTTC. This codes for CASSPAGGAIYEQYF. This chain connects TRBV5-1 to TRBJ2-7; D may correspond to TRBD1 or TRBD2 (7 bases each). Germline V gives CDR1 SGHRS, CDR2 YFSETQ. The length of the CDR3 is 15 residues. V lost 4 bases to trimming and J lost 3 bases, with 17 bases between them.